A single sample is the source of the 12 T cell receptor beta chains below, sequenced in a study of CD8 T cells in Susac syndrome (dated by TCRdb to about 2019). Receptor libraries were prepared by the immunoSEQ multiplex PCR assay. RNA was extracted with the RNeasy kit and about 0.5 to 1 ug was reverse transcribed using random hexamers. In TCRdb, the public reads were trimmed at Q25 with fastp and aligned with MiXCR, with productive beta chains retained. CDR3 protein sequences are deduplicated, and each keeps its most common genes and DNA. This sample is represented by around 170,000 distinct CDR3 sequences; more than 90% of them were singletons. The top ten hold approximately 0.1% of the sample. What was sequenced was CD4+ T cells from PBMCs. Receptors were obtained from a human donor with Susac syndrome.

This clonotype showed up just once. The chain employs TRBV20-1 and TRBJ1-5; TRBD1 matches at 7 bases. Germline CDR1 and CDR2: DFQATT and SNEGSKA (reference sequence). V was pared by 0 bases and J by 9 bases, with 11 bases of the junction left unmatched. The CDR3 spans 15 residues. CDR3 loop: CSARDGQAQFRPQHF. The DNA for the CDR3 is TGCAGTGCTAGAGATGGACAGGCCCAGTTTAGGCCCCAGCATTTT.

V usage is TRBV27 and J usage is TRBJ1-4, with TRBD1 matching over 10 bases. The CDR3 has 13 residues. The germline gives CDR1 MNHEY, CDR2 SMNVEV (reference sequence). With 4 bases clipped from V and 7 bases from J, the junction kept 0 bases outside the gene matches. The CDR3 region is CASSWDRGEKLFF. Written as DNA, the CDR3 is TGTGCCAGCAGTTGGGACAGGGGTGAAAAACTGTTTTTT. Variable domain in full (rest from reference TRBV27 and TRBJ1-4): EAQVTQNPRYLITVTGKKLTVTCSQNMNHEYMSWYRQDPGLGLRQIYYSMNVEVTDKGDVPEGYKVSRKEKRNFPLILESPSPNQTSLYFCASSWDRGEKLFFGSGTQLSVL.

The rearrangement links TRBV20-1 to TRBJ2-5; 13 nucleotides line up with TRBD2. J was trimmed by 3 bases and V by 3 bases; bases with no gene match: 4. Germline CDR1 is DFQATT and CDR2 is SNEGSKA (reference sequence). CDR3 size: 15 residues. Written as DNA, the CDR3 is TGCAGTGCTAGGATGGGACTAGCGGGGAAAGAGACCCAGTACTTC. Its translation is CSARMGLAGKETQYF.

The rearrangement joins TRBV19 to TRBJ2-6; D ambiguous. There are 16 residues in the CDR3. Looked up from germline, CDR1 is LNHDA and CDR2 is SQIVND (reference sequence). V was shortened by 5 bases and J by 0 bases, with 11 bases between the two germline ends. CDR3 residues: CASSLVRTSGANVLTF. In DNA form, the CDR3 reads TGTGCCAGTAGTCTGGTGCGTACCTCTGGGGCCAACGTCCTGACTTTC.

J is TRBJ2-3 and V is TRBV12-5; TRBD2 might be the D (6 bases). The CDR3 contains 16 residues. The germline V gene encodes CDR1 LGHNT and CDR2 FRNRAP. The germline V and J ends were trimmed by 3 bases and 1 base, with 14 bases remaining between them. CDR3 sequence reads: CASGFAPWGGTDTQYF. The CDR3 DNA reads TGTGCTAGTGGTTTCGCGCCCTGGGGGGGCACAGATACGCAGTATTTT.

This rearrangement joins TRBV5-4 to TRBJ2-3, with D unresolved. The CDR3 has 13 residues. CDR1 is SGHNT, CDR2 YYREEE, per germline (reference sequence). The V and J ends lost 5 bases and 0 bases respectively, with 7 bases between them. The CDR3 reads CASSLVSTDTQYF. The CDR3 DNA follows: TGTGCCAGCAGTCTCGTTAGCACAGATACGCAGTATTTT.

The chain has TRBV5-4 and TRBJ2-4; 7 bases align to TRBD1. The germline V gene encodes CDR1 SGHNT and CDR2 YYREEE (reference sequence). This CDR3 spans 16 amino acids. Losses at the gene ends were 4 bases for V and 0 bases for J; bases not matched to a gene: 7. CDR3 in DNA: TGTGCCAGCAGCCCGGGGACAGCTCTAGCCAAAAACATTCAGTACTTC. The encoded protein is CASSPGTALAKNIQYF. Together with reference TRBV5-4 and TRBJ2-4, the CDR3 gives the full variable domain: ETGVTQSPTHLIKTRGQQVTLRCSSQSGHNTVSWYQQALGQGPQFIFQYYREEENGRGNFPPRFSGLQFPNYSSELNVNALELDDSALYLCASSPGTALAKNIQYFGAGTRLSVL.

The V and J genes are TRBV3-1 and TRBJ2-1; D is ambiguous. The CDR3 covers 15 residues. The germline gives CDR1 LGHDT, CDR2 YNNKEL (reference sequence). V was pared by 4 bases and J by 0 bases, with 10 bases between. CDR3 residues: CASSRSEGSYNEQFF. As DNA, the CDR3 is TGTGCCAGCAGCCGAAGTGAAGGCTCCTACAATGAGCAGTTCTTC.

The CDR3 sequence is CASSFGLAGGSGGETQYF. In nucleotides, the CDR3 is TGTGCCAGCAGCTTCGGACTAGCGGGGGGCAGTGGGGGAGAGACCCAGTACTTC. The rearrangement uses TRBV7-9 and TRBJ2-5; 14 bases agree with TRBD2. Germline V gives CDR1 SEHNR, CDR2 FQNEAQ (reference sequence). The CDR3 covers 18 residues. V was clipped by 3 bases and J by 4 bases; unmatched bases: 10.

This clonotype appeared a single time. The chain uses TRBV3-1 and TRBJ1-2; D perhaps matches TRBD1 (5 bases). V gave up 1 base and J gave up 5 bases, with 14 bases separating them. This CDR3 spans 15 amino acids. Germline V lookup: CDR1 LGHDT, CDR2 YNNKEL (reference sequence). CDR3 in DNA: TGTGCCAGCAGCCAAGTCCCGGGACGGGTATATGGCTACACCTTC. Protein sequence: CASSQVPGRVYGYTF. The entire variable domain, with the rest obtained from reference TRBV3-1 and TRBJ1-2, is as follows: DTAVSQTPKYLVTQMGNDKSIKCEQNLGHDTMYWYKQDSKKFLKIMFSYNNKELIINETVPNRFSPKSPDKAHLNLHINSLELGDSAVYFCASSQVPGRVYGYTFGSGTRLTVV.

The genes are TRBV3-1 and TRBJ1-1; tentative D call: TRBD1 (6 bases). V shed 7 bases and J shed 8 bases, with 11 bases lying between them. The CDR3 is 11 amino acids. CDR1 is LGHDT, CDR2 YNNKEL, per germline (reference sequence). CDR3 nucleotide sequence: TGTGCCAGCAAACAGGGCAGGGAAGCTTTCTTT. Protein product: CASKQGREAFF.

The chain couples TRBV5-1 to TRBJ2-3; 9 nucleotides match TRBD2. The length of the CDR3 is 15 residues. V lost 3 bases to trimming and J lost 3 bases; unmatched junction nucleotides: 5. Germline CDR1 reads SGHRS; CDR2 reads YFSETQ. The CDR3 DNA follows: TGCGCCAGCAGCTACCCGAGCGGGAGGACAGATACGCAGTATTTT. The encoded protein is CASSYPSGRTDTQYF.